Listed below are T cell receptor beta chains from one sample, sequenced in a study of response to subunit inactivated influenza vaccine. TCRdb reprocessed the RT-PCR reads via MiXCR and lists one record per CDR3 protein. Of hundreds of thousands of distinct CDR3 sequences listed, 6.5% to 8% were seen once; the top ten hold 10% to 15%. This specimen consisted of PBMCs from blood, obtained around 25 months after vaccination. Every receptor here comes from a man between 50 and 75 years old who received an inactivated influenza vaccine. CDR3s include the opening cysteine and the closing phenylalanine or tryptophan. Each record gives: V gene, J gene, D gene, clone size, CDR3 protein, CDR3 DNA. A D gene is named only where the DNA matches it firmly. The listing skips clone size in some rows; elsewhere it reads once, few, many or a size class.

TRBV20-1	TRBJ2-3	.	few	CSAGWHLGTDTQYF	TGCAGTGCGGGATGGCATCTAGGCACAGATACGCAGTATTTT
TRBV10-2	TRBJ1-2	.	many	CASSALRQVDGYTF	TGCGCCAGCAGCGCTCTCCGACAGGTCGATGGCTACACCTTC
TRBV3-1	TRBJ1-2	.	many	CASSQDPQGFGGYTF	TGTGCCAGCAGCCAAGACCCCCAGGGGTTCGGTGGCTACACCTTC
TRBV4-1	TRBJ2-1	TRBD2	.	CASSQVPSGAYNEQFF	TGCGCCAGCAGCCAAGTCCCTAGCGGAGCCTACAATGAGCAGTTCTTC
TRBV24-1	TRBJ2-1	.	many	CATSDPEGRSSYNEQFF	TGTGCCACCAGTGATCCAGAGGGACGGAGCTCCTACAATGAGCAGTTCTTC
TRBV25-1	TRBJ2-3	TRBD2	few	CASSEPSGSGPDTQYF	TGTGCCAGCAGTGAACCCAGCGGGAGCGGTCCAGATACGCAGTATTTT
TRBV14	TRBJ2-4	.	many	CASSQEVARTKNIQYF	TGTGCCAGCAGCCAAGAGGTAGCGCGGACCAAAAACATTCAGTACTTC
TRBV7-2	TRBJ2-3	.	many	CASSSELTDTQYF	TGTGCCAGCAGCTCCGAGTTAACAGATACGCAGTATTTT
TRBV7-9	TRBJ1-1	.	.	CASSLFGGDTEAFF	TGTGCCAGCAGCTTATTTGGGGGAGACACTGAAGCTTTCTTT
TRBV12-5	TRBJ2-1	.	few	CASGTSSYNEQFF	TGTGCTAGTGGTACTAGCTCCTACAATGAGCAGTTCTTC
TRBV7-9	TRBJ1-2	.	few	CASIRSPSPTGRYGYTF	TGTGCCAGCATTAGAAGCCCCTCGCCTACAGGGCGGTATGGCTACACCTTC
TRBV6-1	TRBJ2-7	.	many	CASSEVLNSYEQYF	TGTGCCAGCAGTGAAGTTTTGAACTCCTACGAGCAGTACTTC
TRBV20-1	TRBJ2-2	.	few	CSAREIGGLDLGELFF	TGCAGTGCTAGAGAGATAGGGGGGTTGGACCTTGGGGAGCTGTTTTTT